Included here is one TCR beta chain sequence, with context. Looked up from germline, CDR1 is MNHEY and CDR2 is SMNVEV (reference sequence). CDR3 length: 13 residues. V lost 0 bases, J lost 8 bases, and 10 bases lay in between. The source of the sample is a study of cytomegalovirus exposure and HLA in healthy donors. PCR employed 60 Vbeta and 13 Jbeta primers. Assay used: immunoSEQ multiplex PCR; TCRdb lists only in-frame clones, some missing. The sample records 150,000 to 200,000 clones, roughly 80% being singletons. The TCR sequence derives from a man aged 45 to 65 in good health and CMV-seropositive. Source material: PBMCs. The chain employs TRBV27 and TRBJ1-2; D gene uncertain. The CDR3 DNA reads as TGTGCCAGCAGTTTATCCGGGATTTGGGGCTACACCTTC. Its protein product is CASSLSGIWGYTF.